A single sample gave rise to the 11 T cell receptor beta chains below, sequenced in a study of blood T cell repertoires in COVID-19. The assay was immunoSEQ multiplex PCR, and TCRdb's table has in-frame clones only and misses some. This sample has about 270,000 clones, with about 90% found just once. Material for sequencing was PBMCs or T cells enriched from blood (not recorded which). The source is a woman younger than 45 with acute COVID-19.

The V and J genes are TRBV9 and TRBJ1-6, with 9 bases aligning to TRBD1. In germline, CDR1 is SGDLS, CDR2 YYNGEE. V lost 3 bases, J lost 9 bases, and 7 bases stayed unmatched. The CDR3 has 15 residues. The CDR3 loop is CASSGGQGYGSPLHF. The CDR3 region has the DNA TGTGCCAGCAGCGGGGGACAGGGATATGGTTCACCCCTCCACTTT.

This sequence joins TRBV27 and TRBJ1-4, with 9 positions matching TRBD1. Trimming cost V 6 bases and J 7 bases; bases outside gene matches: 6. The CDR3 contains 14 residues. Germline V gene sequence: CDR1 MNHEY, CDR2 SMNVEV (reference sequence). CDR3 bases: TGTGCCAGCAGGGCCGGGACAGGGACTGAAAAACTGTTTTTT. This encodes CASRAGTGTEKLFF.

CDR3 in DNA: TGTGCCATCGGGGGGGAACAGAACTATGGCTACACCTTC. Translating gives CAIGGEQNYGYTF. The chain carries TRBV10-3 and TRBJ1-2, with D perhaps TRBD1 (5 bases). V dropped 8 bases and J dropped 2 bases, with 12 bases sitting between them. Germline CDR1 and CDR2: ENHRY and SYGVKD. The CDR3 length is 13 residues.

This clone was counted once. V gene TRBV7-9 combines with J gene TRBJ2-1; no clear D. The CDR3 extends over 11 amino acids. Germline-derived CDR1 and CDR2 are SEHNR and FQNEAQ (reference sequence). Trimming removed 3 bases from V and 7 bases from J, with 4 bases in between. CDR3 amino acids: CASSFANEQFF. CDR3 DNA: TGTGCCAGCAGCTTTGCGAATGAGCAGTTCTTC.

This clone was counted a few times. The chain couples TRBV19 to TRBJ2-7, with 9 bases fitting TRBD2. The germline V gene encodes CDR1 LNHDA and CDR2 SQIVND (reference sequence). V lost 4 bases and J lost 3; bases outside the gene matches: 4. This CDR3 is 14 amino acids long. Here the CDR3 reads CASSTVAGVYEQYF. The CDR3 region has the DNA TGTGCCAGTAGTACGGTAGCGGGAGTCTACGAGCAGTACTTC. Drawing the rest from reference TRBV19 and TRBJ2-7, the complete variable domain is DGGITQSPKYLFRKEGQNVTLSCEQNLNHDAMYWYRQDPGQGLRLIYYSQIVNDFQKGDIAEGYSVSREKKESFPLTVTSAQKNPTAFYLCASSTVAGVYEQYFGPGTRLTVT.

The chain is built from TRBV27 and TRBJ2-1; D call uncertain. This CDR3 has 13 residues. The V gene lost 7 bases and the J gene lost 0 bases, with 7 bases spanning the gap. Germline V gene data show CDR1 as MNHEY and CDR2 as SMNVEV (reference sequence). CDR3 region: CASMGSSYNEQFF. The CDR3 DNA reads as TGTGCCAGCATGGGCAGCTCCTACAATGAGCAGTTCTTC.

The rearrangement links TRBV24-1 to TRBJ2-1; 7 bases are a match to TRBD2. Trimming at V came to 6 bases and at J to 5 bases, leaving 9 bases not matched to a gene. The V gene's germline CDR1 is KGHDR and CDR2 SFDVKD. The CDR3 extends over 15 amino acids. The CDR3 region is CATSPLLAANNEQFF. In DNA form, the CDR3 reads TGTGCCACCAGTCCCTTGCTAGCGGCAAACAATGAGCAGTTCTTC.

This clone was seen more than once but under ten times. J is TRBJ2-2 and V is TRBV4-1, with D possibly matching TRBD2 (6 bases). CDR1 is MGHRA, CDR2 YSYEKL, per germline. V was clipped by 0 bases and J by 0 bases, with 8 bases between them. CDR3 size: 16 residues. The CDR3 loop is CASSQELAANTGELFF. CDR3 DNA: TGCGCCAGCAGCCAAGAACTAGCAGCGAACACCGGGGAGCTGTTTTTT.

The chain uses TRBV27 and TRBJ1-6; 7 nucleotides match TRBD1. CDR1 and CDR2 from the germline V gene are MNHEY and SMNVEV (reference sequence). The CDR3 totals 14 residues. Germline trimming cut 6 bases from V and 7 bases from J; bases unmatched to any gene: 6. The CDR3 here is CASRPGTENSPLHF. The CDR3, as DNA: TGTGCCAGCAGACCCGGGACAGAAAATTCACCCCTCCACTTT.

The chain joins TRBV11-2 to TRBJ2-1, with D possibly matching TRBD1 (5 bases). Germline CDR1 reads SGHAT; CDR2 reads FQNNGV. Trimming shortened V by 7 bases and J by 5 bases, and 21 bases separated the two germline ends. The CDR3 loop spans 16 amino acids. The CDR3 loop is CASNPGPEQANNEQFF. The CDR3 nucleotides are TGTGCCAGCAACCCAGGTCCCGAACAGGCCAACAATGAGCAGTTCTTC.

CDR3 amino acids: CASSLGGTAYEQYF. The CDR3 DNA sequence: TGTGCCAGCAGTTTAGGTGGGACAGCCTACGAGCAGTACTTC. The chain links TRBV28 to TRBJ2-7; TRBD1 matches at 7 bases. The CDR3 has 14 residues. Germline V lookup: CDR1 MDHEN, CDR2 SYDVKM. The V segment lost 2 bases and the J segment 2 bases; nucleotides outside the gene matches: 3.